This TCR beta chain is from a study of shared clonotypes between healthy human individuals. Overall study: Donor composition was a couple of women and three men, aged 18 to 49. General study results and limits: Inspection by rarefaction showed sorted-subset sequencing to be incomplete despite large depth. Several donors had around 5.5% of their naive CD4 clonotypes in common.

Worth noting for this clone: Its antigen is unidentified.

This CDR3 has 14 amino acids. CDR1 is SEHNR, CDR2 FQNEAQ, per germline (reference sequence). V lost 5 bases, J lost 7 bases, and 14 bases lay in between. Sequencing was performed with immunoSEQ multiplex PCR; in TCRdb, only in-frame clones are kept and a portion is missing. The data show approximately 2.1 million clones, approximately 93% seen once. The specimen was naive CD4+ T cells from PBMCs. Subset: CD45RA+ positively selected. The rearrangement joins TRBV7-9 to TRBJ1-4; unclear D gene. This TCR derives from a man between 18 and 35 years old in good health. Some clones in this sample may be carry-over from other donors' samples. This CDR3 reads CASSLRATGEKLFF. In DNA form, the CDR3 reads TGTGCCAGCAGCCTCCGCGCCACGGGTGAAAAACTGTTTTTT.